Shown below are 19 T cell receptor beta chains from a single sample sequenced in a study of T-cell memory formation after mild COVID-19. TCRdb called the 5' RACE reads again in MiXCR, with one record for every CDR3 protein. The table lists some 330,000 distinct CDR3 sequences, approximately 21% of them singletons. Sequenced input: PBMCs or a T cell subset sorted from them (not recorded which). Receptors originate from an adult woman who had mild COVID-19 (a few samples of this study predate the infection). Cell type and time point are not known.

This sequence joins TRBV11-2 and TRBJ2-1; 7 positions agree with TRBD2. The CDR3 runs 16 residues. V gave up 1 base and J gave up 2 bases; unmatched junction bases: 5. Germline V gives CDR1 SGHAT, CDR2 FQNNGV. The CDR3 reads CASSLVGEGTYNEQFF. CDR3 bases: TGTGCCAGCAGCTTAGTGGGGGAGGGTACCTACAATGAGCAGTTCTTC.

This chain links TRBV18 with TRBJ1-4; D is uncertain. The CDR3 spans 17 residues. Germline CDR1 and CDR2: KGHSH and LQKENI. The V gene lost 1 base and the J gene lost 0 bases, with 12 bases spanning the gap. The CDR3 DNA sequence: TGTGCCAGCTCACCACAGGCGGTATTTACAACTAATGAAAAACTGTTTTTT. It codes for CASSPQAVFTTNEKLFF.

This clonotype was counted only a few times. The chain uses TRBV12-3 or TRBV12-4 and TRBJ2-3; D not resolved. V gave up 2 bases and J gave up 8 bases, with 11 bases separating them. The CDR3 totals 13 residues. CDR3 region: CASSLTDATTQYF. The CDR3 bases are TGTGCCAGCAGTTTAACCGATGCAACTACGCAGTATTTT.

This sequence joins TRBV7-6 and TRBJ1-2; tentative D call: TRBD1 (6 bases). V dropped 5 bases and J dropped 4 bases, with 20 bases sitting between them. Germline V gene data show CDR1 as SGHVS and CDR2 as FNYEAQ. The CDR3 extends over 16 amino acids. As DNA, the CDR3 is TGTGCCAGCAGCCCACATAAGGGGGGTGCCGGCTATGGCTACACCTTC. Translating it yields CASSPHKGGAGYGYTF.

This chain links TRBV11-2 with TRBJ2-3; tentative D call: TRBD2 (6 bases). Germline CDR1 SGHAT, CDR2 FQNNGV. The V end lost 0 bases, the J end lost 1 base, and 11 bases lay between the germline ends. This CDR3 region has 16 residues. CDR3 sequence (DNA): TGTGCCAGCAGCTTAGAATTCGGGGGAGGCACAGATACGCAGTATTTT. Its translation is CASSLEFGGGTDTQYF.

Many counts were recorded for this clonotype. CDR3 in DNA: TGTGCCATCAGCGGGACTAGCTCCCACCCAGGCACAGATACGCAGTATTTT. Its protein product is CAISGTSSHPGTDTQYF. The rearrangement links TRBV10-3 to TRBJ2-3, with 9 bases fitting TRBD2. V was pared by 6 bases and J by 1 base, with 11 bases of the junction left unmatched. The CDR3 sequence is 17 residues long. CDR1 and CDR2 from the germline V gene are ENHRY and SYGVKD.

The chain employs TRBV4-1 and TRBJ2-7; TRBD2 matches 7 bases. The V segment lost 2 bases and the J segment 3 bases; nucleotides outside the gene matches: 7. CDR3 length equals 15 residues. In germline, CDR1 is MGHRA, CDR2 YSYEKL. The CDR3 DNA follows: TGCGCCAGCAGCCAAAGCGGCGGGGGAGACTACGAGCAGTACTTC. Translating it yields CASSQSGGGDYEQYF.

The chain combines TRBV7-3 with TRBJ1-6; 8 positions match TRBD1. This CDR3 spans 14 amino acids. The V gene end was trimmed by 5 bases and the J gene end by 6 bases; junction bases not matched to a gene: 3. Germline CDR1 reads SGHTA; CDR2 reads FQGTGA. The CDR3 here is CASSADRVNSPLHF. Here the CDR3 DNA reads TGTGCCAGCAGCGCGGACAGGGTTAATTCACCCCTCCACTTT.

Only a few counts were recorded for this clonotype. This chain joins TRBV27 and TRBJ1-4; TRBD1 might be the D (6 bases). This CDR3 has 14 residues. Germline lookup yields CDR1 MNHEY and CDR2 SMNVEV (reference sequence). V was clipped by 8 bases and J by 7 bases, with 17 bases between them. CDR3 sequence (DNA): TGTGCCAGCGGGGAGGCAGGGGCATCTGAAAAACTGTTTTTT. Protein sequence: CASGEAGASEKLFF.

This clonotype was picked up a small number of times. This chain links TRBV20-1 with TRBJ1-1; D possibly corresponds to TRBD1 (6 bases). This CDR3 region has 13 residues. Germline lookup yields CDR1 DFQATT and CDR2 SNEGSKA (reference sequence). Trimming stripped 6 bases from V and 0 bases from J, with 11 bases between. The CDR3 region is CSAATGLNTEAFF. In nucleotides, the CDR3 is TGCAGTGCGGCGACAGGTCTGAACACTGAAGCTTTCTTT.

This clonotype has more than one count but fewer than ten. The chain couples TRBV15 to TRBJ2-7; D is unresolved. Looked up from germline, CDR1 is LNHNV and CDR2 is YYDKDF (reference sequence). The CDR3 loop spans 14 amino acids. The V end lost 7 bases, the J end lost 3 bases, and 16 bases lay between the germline ends. This CDR3 reads CATTKSASDYEQYF. The CDR3 region has the DNA TGTGCCACCACCAAGTCGGCCAGTGACTACGAGCAGTACTTC.

This clonotype was found a few times. CDR3 nucleotides: TGTGCCAGCAGCTTCCGACAGGGGGGGGAAAAACTGTTTTTT. Its protein is CASSFRQGGEKLFF. J is TRBJ1-4 and V is TRBV12-3 or TRBV12-4; TRBD1 matches at 9 bases. Unmatched junction bases numbered 7, after V lost 6 bases and J lost 8 bases. The CDR3 length is 14 residues.

This clonotype has ten or more counts. The chain joins TRBV12-3 or TRBV12-4 to TRBJ2-1; a weak D match, TRBD2 (5 bases). Trimming pared 8 bases from V and 5 bases from J, leaving 7 bases between. CDR3 length equals 11 residues. The CDR3 DNA reads as TGTGCCAGCGGGCGGGACAATGAGCAGTTCTTC. This codes for CASGRDNEQFF.

This clonotype occurred a few times. The chain recombines TRBV6-5 with TRBJ2-3; D tentatively fits TRBD1 or TRBD2 (6 bases each). Germline-derived CDR1 and CDR2 are MNHEY and SVGAGI. The CDR3 contains 18 residues. V was trimmed by 0 bases and J by 4 bases, leaving 20 bases between them. The CDR3 sequence is CASSYSGRRLRGADTQYF. DNA for the CDR3: TGTGCCAGCAGTTACTCGGGGCGCCGTTTGAGGGGGGCAGATACGCAGTATTTT.

This sequence joins TRBV10-3 and TRBJ1-5; TRBD1 matches at 7 bases. After removal of 4 bases from V and 3 bases from J, the junction contained 6 bases not matched to a gene. CDR1 and CDR2 (germline): ENHRY, SYGVKD. The length of the CDR3 is 15 residues. The CDR3 DNA follows: TGTGCCATCAGTGTTTCCACAGGGGACAATCAGCCCCAGCATTTT. This sequence encodes CAISVSTGDNQPQHF.

In its sample, this clonotype was seen a few times. The V and J genes are TRBV9 and TRBJ2-7; D is perhaps TRBD1 (5 bases). Germline V gives CDR1 SGDLS, CDR2 YYNGEE. CDR3 length equals 16 residues. The V and J ends lost 0 bases and 4 bases respectively, with 17 bases between them. Written as DNA, the CDR3 is TGTGCCAGCAGCGTAGGGAGTACAGGATCCCCTTACGAGCAGTACTTC. The encoded protein is CASSVGSTGSPYEQYF.

V gene TRBV6-5 combines with J gene TRBJ2-7, with D perhaps matching TRBD2 (5 bases). Trimming removed 5 bases at V and 0 bases at J, with 17 bases between. Germline lookup yields CDR1 MNHEY and CDR2 SVGAGI. This CDR3 comprises 16 residues. The CDR3 nucleotides are TGTGCCAGCAGTGCAGAAGAGCCCGGGGACTCCTACGAGCAGTACTTC. Residues: CASSAEEPGDSYEQYF.

This clonotype was recorded a few times. The CDR3, as DNA: TGTGCCAGCAGTCGTAGCGGGAGGGAGACCCAGTACTTC. It encodes CASSRSGRETQYF. The chain employs TRBV6-2 or TRBV6-3 and TRBJ2-5; 10 nucleotides align to TRBD2. The V and J ends lost 5 bases and 5 bases, in that order; junction bases with no gene match: 2. Germline loops: CDR1 MNHEY, CDR2 SVGEGT. The CDR3 runs 13 residues.

The gene calls are TRBV5-1 and TRBJ2-5, with 11 bases fitting TRBD2. With 2 bases clipped from V and 2 bases from J, the junction kept 5 bases outside the gene matches. The CDR3 loop spans 16 amino acids. Germline CDR1 reads SGHRS; CDR2 reads YFSETQ. The CDR3 DNA reads as TGCGCCAGCAGCTTCATGACTAGCGGGGATCAAGAGACCCAGTACTTC. This encodes CASSFMTSGDQETQYF.